Below, 5 T cell receptor beta chains from the same sample are listed, as sequenced in a study of vaccination and CD4 T cells after COVID-19. No antigen has been assigned to these receptors. Treatment of the sample: roughly 10-day PBMC culture with coronavirus spike peptide pools or control peptides (ViraFEST assay). With the Oncomine TCR Beta short-read assay, DNA from cultured CD4+ T cells was sequenced. TCRdb used MiXCR to reprocess the PCR reads, holding one entry per CDR3 protein. The sample contains 14,000 to 15,000 distinct CDR3 sequences, roughly 52% of which appear only once. Specimen: CD4+ T cells from blood, cultured in vitro. Every receptor here comes from a human donor who had recovered from COVID-19.

The chain links TRBV10-3 to TRBJ1-3; D uncertain. This CDR3 comprises 15 residues. V was pared by 3 bases and J by 4 bases, with 13 bases between. Germline V gene data show CDR1 as ENHRY and CDR2 as SYGVKD. DNA for the CDR3: TGTGCCATCAGTGACCCCTTCGACGGCGGAAACACCATATATTTT. It specifies CAISDPFDGGNTIYF.

This clonotype has a handful of counts. J is TRBJ1-6 and V is TRBV10-2, with TRBD1 identical over 9 bases. The germline CDR1 and CDR2 sequences are WSHSY and SAAADI. The CDR3 covers 14 residues. V was pared by 1 base and J by 8 bases, with 0 bases of the junction left unmatched. The CDR3 protein is CASSEWTGDSPLHF. DNA of the CDR3: TGCGCCAGCAGTGAGTGGACAGGGGATTCACCCCTCCACTTT.

This clonotype was counted a few times. V gene TRBV20-1 combines with J gene TRBJ1-1, with TRBD1 matching over 7 bases. Germline CDR1 reads DFQATT; CDR2 reads SNEGSKA (reference sequence). Trimming cost V 5 bases and J 1 base; bases outside gene matches: 7. The CDR3 spans 14 residues. The CDR3 reads CSAGEGTANTEAFF. As DNA, the CDR3 is TGCAGTGCTGGTGAAGGGACAGCGAACACTGAAGCTTTCTTT.

V is TRBV11-3 and J is TRBJ2-1; 10 bases are shared with TRBD1. J gave up 3 bases and V 5 bases, and 4 bases lay outside the gene matches. The CDR3 covers 15 residues. The V gene's germline CDR1 is SGHNT and CDR2 YENEEA. This CDR3 is CASSPGQGSYNEQFF. DNA of the CDR3: TGTGCCAGCAGCCCGGGACAGGGGAGCTACAATGAGCAGTTCTTC.

This clonotype was counted between two and nine times. This chain joins TRBV7-8 and TRBJ2-3; possibly TRBD2 for D (5 bases). Germline V gene lookup returns CDR1 SGHVS and CDR2 FQNEAQ. The ends were cut back, 4 bases at V and 6 bases at J, with 17 bases in the middle. CDR3 length: 15 residues. The CDR3 coding sequence is TGTGCCAGCAGCTCCCGGGGTTTAGGAGCGGATACGCAGTATTTT. This encodes CASSSRGLGADTQYF.